Listed below are T cell receptor beta chains from one sample, sequenced in a study of cytomegalovirus exposure and HLA in healthy donors. The assay was immunoSEQ multiplex PCR, and TCRdb's table has in-frame clones only and misses some. There are more than 140,000 clones in the sample; over 75% occur only once, and approximately 6.1% lies in the top ten. Material: PBMCs. The receptors shown here come from a man aged 25-45 years in good health and CMV-seropositive. The CDR3 runs from the conserved cysteine through the conserved F or W. D genes are given only for firm matches. Only part of the rows carry a size: once, few, many, or a class if the clone is expanded.

CDR3aa,CDR3nt,abundance,j_gene,v_gene,d_gene
CSSSSLAGYYEQYF,TGTTCCAGCAGCTCCCTAGCGGGATACTACGAGCAGTACTTC,once,TRBJ2-7,TRBV7-9,TRBD2
CASSLIRWRASVGTEAFF,TGTGCCAGCAGCTTAATAAGGTGGAGGGCTTCTGTGGGCACTGAAGCTTTCTTT,NA,TRBJ1-1,TRBV11-2,NA
CASSPDLDNEQFF,TGTGCCAGCAGTCCTGACCTAGACAATGAGCAGTTCTTC,NA,TRBJ2-1,TRBV2,NA
CASSHLTGTGAPNEQFF,TGTGCCAGCAGCCACCTAACCGGGACAGGGGCCCCCAATGAGCAGTTCTTC,NA,TRBJ2-1,TRBV16,TRBD1
CASSLGSGVEAFF,TGCGCCAGCAGCCTCGGCTCGGGGGTCGAAGCTTTCTTT,NA,TRBJ1-1,TRBV5-1,NA
CASSTRRDRVAHQPQHF,TGTGCCAGTAGTACGCGCCGGGACAGGGTAGCCCATCAGCCCCAGCATTTT,NA,TRBJ1-5,TRBV19,TRBD1
CASSPGTGGLYGYTF,TGTGCCAGCAGTCCCGGGACAGGGGGGCTCTATGGCTACACCTTC,NA,TRBJ1-2,TRBV27,TRBD1
CASSQGASGGASRTDTQYF,TGCGCCAGCAGCCAGGGGGCTAGCGGGGGGGCCTCTCGCACAGATACGCAGTATTTT,NA,TRBJ2-3,TRBV4-3,TRBD2
CASSGDRAQPQHF,TGTGCCAGCAGCGGCGACAGGGCTCAGCCCCAGCATTTT,NA,TRBJ1-5,TRBV11-2,TRBD1
CSLLGGGGTDTQYF,TGCAGCCTACTGGGCGGGGGGGGCACAGATACGCAGTATTTT,NA,TRBJ2-3,TRBV29-1,TRBD2
CASSLAVSYEQYF,TGCGCCAGCAGCTTAGCGGTCTCCTACGAGCAGTACTTC,few,TRBJ2-7,TRBV5-1,NA
CSVEHLAETQYF,TGCAGCGTTGAACATCTAGCCGAGACCCAGTACTTC,NA,TRBJ2-5,TRBV29-1,NA
CASSFLSEVFYYGYTF,TGTGCCAGCAGCTTTTTGTCAGAGGTATTTTACTATGGCTACACCTTC,NA,TRBJ1-2,TRBV5-6,NA
CASSFADWARPQHF,TGTGCCAGCAGTTTTGCGGACTGGGCAAGGCCCCAGCATTTT,NA,TRBJ1-5,TRBV27,NA
CASSKGGHVTDTQYF,TGTGCCAGCAGCAAAGGCGGGCATGTCACAGATACGCAGTATTTT,NA,TRBJ2-3,TRBV11-2,NA
CSVTGFRVETQYF,TGCAGCGTGACAGGATTCAGGGTGGAGACCCAGTACTTC,NA,TRBJ2-5,TRBV29-1,NA
CASSPRLVVIPYNEQFF,TGCGCCAGCAGCCCCCGGCTAGTCGTAATCCCCTACAATGAGCAGTTCTTC,NA,TRBJ2-1,TRBV5-1,NA
CAWSRDRGYEQYF,TGTGCCTGGAGTAGGGACAGGGGGTACGAGCAGTACTTC,NA,TRBJ2-7,TRBV30,TRBD1
CASSDGQNTGELFF,TGTGCCAGCAGTGACGGACAGAACACCGGGGAGCTGTTTTTT,NA,TRBJ2-2,TRBV6-4,NA
CASIQYFSGGNTIYF,TGTGCCAGCATCCAGTACTTCAGCGGTGGAAACACCATATATTTT,NA,TRBJ1-3,TRBV6-6,NA
CASSFGQNTGELFF,TGCGCCAGCAGCTTTGGACAGAACACCGGGGAGCTGTTTTTT,NA,TRBJ2-2,TRBV5-1,NA
CASSPRTAVTGGYTF,TGCGCCAGCAGCCCCCGGACCGCGGTCACGGGAGGCTACACCTTC,NA,TRBJ1-2,TRBV5-1,NA
CASSIAGTGAYEQYF,TGTGCCAGTAGTATAGCCGGGACAGGGGCGTACGAGCAGTACTTC,few,TRBJ2-7,TRBV19,TRBD1
CASSLGAGNYGYTF,TGTGCCAGCAGCTTAGGGGCAGGGAACTATGGCTACACCTTC,NA,TRBJ1-2,TRBV7-9,NA
CASTLLAGVSQETQYF,TGTGCCAGCACCCTACTAGCGGGAGTCTCTCAAGAGACCCAGTACTTC,NA,TRBJ2-5,TRBV2,TRBD2
CASGTTGDGYTF,TGTGCTAGTGGTACTACAGGGGATGGCTACACCTTC,NA,TRBJ1-2,TRBV12-5,TRBD1
CASSLDLSLNTEAFF,TGCGCCAGCAGCTTGGATCTCAGTTTAAACACTGAAGCTTTCTTT,NA,TRBJ1-1,TRBV5-1,NA
CASSLFVVDQPQHF,TGTGCCAGCAGTTTATTCGTCGTCGATCAGCCCCAGCATTTT,NA,TRBJ1-5,TRBV28,NA
CASRPGQGIQPQHF,TGTGCCAGCAGGCCGGGACAGGGTATCCAGCCCCAGCATTTT,few,TRBJ1-5,TRBV6-5,TRBD1
CASSQLGDSEQETQYF,TGTGCCAGCAGCCAATTGGGGGACAGCGAACAAGAGACCCAGTACTTC,NA,TRBJ2-5,TRBV4-2,TRBD1
CASSSPGRDEQFF,TGTGCCAGCAGTTCCCCCGGCCGGGATGAGCAGTTCTTC,NA,TRBJ2-1,TRBV28,NA
CASSTGTVAYEQYF,TGTGCCAGCAGTACGGGGACAGTGGCCTACGAGCAGTACTTC,NA,TRBJ2-7,TRBV28,TRBD1
CASSQRQGSTDTQYF,TGCGCCAGCAGCCAGAGACAGGGTTCCACAGATACGCAGTATTTT,NA,TRBJ2-3,TRBV4-1,TRBD1
CASSSGLAGTGELFF,TGTGCCAGCAGCTCCGGACTAGCGGGGACCGGGGAGCTGTTTTTT,NA,TRBJ2-2,TRBV7-2,TRBD2
CASSLSMGGEPQHF,TGTGCCAGCAGCTTAAGCATGGGCGGGGAGCCCCAGCATTTT,NA,TRBJ1-5,TRBV7-9,NA
CASSGTEAYEQYF,TGTGCCAGCAGTGGGACAGAAGCCTACGAGCAGTACTTC,NA,TRBJ2-7,TRBV2,NA
CASRQGPSYEQYF,TGTGCCAGCAGACAGGGGCCCTCCTACGAGCAGTACTTC,NA,TRBJ2-7,TRBV7-2,TRBD1
CASSIMQGNQPQHF,TGTGCCAGTAGTATCATGCAGGGAAATCAGCCCCAGCATTTT,NA,TRBJ1-5,TRBV19,NA
CASRYRGIAGETQYF,TGTGCCAGCAGATACAGGGGAATCGCAGGAGAGACCCAGTACTTC,NA,TRBJ2-5,TRBV2,TRBD1
CASSHLGLAGGPNSQYF,TGTGCCAGCAGTCACTTGGGACTAGCGGGAGGGCCGAACAGTCAGTACTTC,few,TRBJ2-4,TRBV27,TRBD2
CASSEPNQPQHF,TGTGCCAGCAGCGAGCCGAATCAGCCCCAGCATTTT,NA,TRBJ1-5,TRBV5-8,NA
CAIRSGDSNQPQHF,TGTGCCATCAGGTCGGGGGATAGCAATCAGCCCCAGCATTTT,NA,TRBJ1-5,TRBV10-3,NA
CASSEVVAGGTDTQYF,TGTGCCAGCAGTGAAGTGGTAGCGGGGGGTACAGATACGCAGTATTTT,NA,TRBJ2-3,TRBV6-1,TRBD2
CASSLQGDRATEAFF,TGCGCCAGCAGCTTGCAGGGGGACAGGGCTACTGAAGCTTTCTTT,few,TRBJ1-1,TRBV5-1,TRBD1
CASSLSWQVSSYEQYF,TGTGCCAGCAGTTTATCGTGGCAGGTGAGCTCCTACGAGCAGTACTTC,NA,TRBJ2-7,TRBV27,NA
CASRLQGIERQPQHF,TGTGCCAGCAGATTACAGGGGATCGAACGTCAGCCCCAGCATTTT,NA,TRBJ1-5,TRBV2,TRBD1
CASTVRGGVGNQPQHF,TGTGCCAGCACCGTACGCGGGGGGGTTGGCAATCAGCCCCAGCATTTT,NA,TRBJ1-5,TRBV28,NA
CASSLLGQGVNSQYF,TGTGCCAGCAGCTTGCTGGGACAGGGCGTAAACAGTCAGTACTTC,NA,TRBJ2-4,TRBV5-6,TRBD1
CASSLSSGTGANVLTF,TGTGCCAGCAGTTTATCGAGCGGTACTGGGGCCAACGTCCTGACTTTC,NA,TRBJ2-6,TRBV28,NA